The clone carrying this T cell receptor beta chain was counted only a few times. As handled by the study authors: How many nucleated cells were present was estimated from reference gene primer amplification. Generated by immunoSEQ multiplex PCR, the TCRdb table keeps only in-frame clones and is missing some. That table furnishes V, J and clone size, whereas the DNA furnished D and trimming. This sample has 55,000 to 65,000 clones, with roughly 78% found just once. The record originates from a study of blood T cell repertoires in COVID-19. The wider study: COVID-19 samples, acute and convalescent, were from the United States, Italy and Spain. From T cells, B-cell-depleted T cells, or PBMCs came the material, which was cDNA or gDNA.

The CDR3 runs to 15 residues. The V and J ends lost 6 bases and 4 bases, in that order; junction bases with no gene match: 10. CDR1 and CDR2 (germline): MNHEY, SVGAGI. The origin of this receptor is a man in his 60s with acute or convalescent COVID-19. The J gene is TRBJ1-1, the V gene TRBV6-5; 8 bases map to TRBD1. The sequenced sample was peripheral blood. The CDR3 sequence is CASRGTTGAFTEAFF. The DNA for the CDR3 is TGTGCCAGCAGAGGTACGACAGGGGCTTTCACTGAAGCTTTCTTT.